This T cell receptor (beta chain) was identified during a study of CD8 T cells in Susac syndrome. This clonotype was detected only a few times. This CDR3 spans 16 amino acids. Trimming took off 1 base at V and 4 bases at J, with 17 bases between the two ends. Germline assignment: CDR1 LGHNA and CDR2 YSLEER. Random hexamers were used to reverse transcribe the RNA input (roughly 0.5 to 1 ug). TCRdb called the immunoSEQ multiplex PCR reads again in MiXCR, with one record for every CDR3 protein. The sample yields 170,000 or so distinct CDR3 sequences, roughly 95% seen once. The chain recombines TRBV4-3 with TRBJ2-7, with D perhaps matching TRBD2 (5 bases). Sequencing was performed on CD4+ T cells from PBMCs. This receptor was identified in a human donor with Susac syndrome. CDR3 region: CASSQGIDTGKYEQYF. The CDR3 coding sequence is TGCGCCAGCAGCCAAGGAATAGACACCGGGAAATACGAGCAGTACTTC.